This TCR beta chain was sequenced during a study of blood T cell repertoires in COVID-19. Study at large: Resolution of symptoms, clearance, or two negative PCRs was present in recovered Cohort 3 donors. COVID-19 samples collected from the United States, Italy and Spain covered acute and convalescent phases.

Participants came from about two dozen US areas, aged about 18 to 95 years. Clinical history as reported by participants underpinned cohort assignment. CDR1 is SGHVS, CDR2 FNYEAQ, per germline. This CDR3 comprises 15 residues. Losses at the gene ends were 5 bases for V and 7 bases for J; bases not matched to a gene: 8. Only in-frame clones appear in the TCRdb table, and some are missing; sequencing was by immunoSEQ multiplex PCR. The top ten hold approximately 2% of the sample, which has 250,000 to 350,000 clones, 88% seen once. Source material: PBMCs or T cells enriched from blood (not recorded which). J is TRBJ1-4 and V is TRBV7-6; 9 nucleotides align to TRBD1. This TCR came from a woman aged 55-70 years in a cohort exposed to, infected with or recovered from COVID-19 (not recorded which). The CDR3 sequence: CASSGNRGLVEKLFF. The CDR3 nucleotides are TGTGCCAGCAGCGGTAACAGGGGGCTTGTTGAAAAACTGTTTTTT.